These 17 T cell receptor beta chains share one sample of origin, sequenced in a study of blood T cell repertoires in COVID-19. Libraries were prepared by immunoSEQ multiplex PCR; TCRdb keeps only in-frame clonotypes and omits some of them. The sample carries about 140,000 clones, over 75% recorded once. The sample consisted of PBMCs or T cells enriched from blood (not recorded which). The origin of the receptors is a woman between 45 and 60 years old who had recovered from COVID-19.

DNA of the CDR3: TGCGCCAGCACGAGGACAGGGGGGACCGGGGAGCTGTTTTTT. As protein: CASTRTGGTGELFF. This chain links TRBV5-1 with TRBJ2-2, with 10 nucleotides matching TRBD1. V gave up 6 bases and J gave up 5 bases; unmatched junction bases: 4. The CDR3 covers 14 residues. Germline CDR1 reads SGHRS; CDR2 reads YFSETQ. The variable domain in full, with the rest retrieved from reference TRBV5-1 and TRBJ2-2, is KAGVTQTPRYLIKTRGQQVTLSCSPISGHRSVSWYQQTPGQGLQFLFEYFSETQRNKGNFPGRFSGRQFSNSRSEMNVSTLELGDSALYLCASTRTGGTGELFFGEGSRLTVL.

The genes are TRBV28 and TRBJ1-5; 7 bases are shared with TRBD1. Germline CDR1 is MDHEN and CDR2 is SYDVKM. V lost 5 bases, J lost 5 bases, and 3 bases stayed unmatched. The CDR3 sequence is 13 residues long. CDR3: CASSRDSYQPQHF. In nucleotides, the CDR3 is TGTGCCAGCAGTCGGGACAGTTATCAGCCCCAGCATTTT.

This chain uses TRBV13 with TRBJ2-1; TRBD2 aligns across 8 bases. J was trimmed by 7 bases and V by 5 bases; bases with no gene match: 10. Germline loops: CDR1 PRHDT, CDR2 FYEKMQ (reference sequence). This CDR3 is 15 amino acids long. CDR3 amino acids: CASSLPQAGENEQFF. The DNA for the CDR3 is TGTGCCAGCAGCCTCCCCCAAGCGGGGGAAAATGAGCAGTTCTTC.

This chain links TRBV11-2 with TRBJ2-2, with a tentative D call TRBD2 (6 bases). CDR3 size: 16 residues. The V end lost 5 bases, the J end lost 1 base, and 14 bases lay between the germline ends. Germline CDR1 reads SGHAT; CDR2 reads FQNNGV. The CDR3 reads CASSLRGSGNTGELFF. CDR3 DNA sequence: TGTGCCAGCAGCCTCCGGGGTAGCGGGAACACCGGGGAGCTGTTTTTT.

This clone has just a few counts. This chain links TRBV7-9 with TRBJ1-1; no clear D. V was trimmed by 2 bases and J by 4 bases, leaving 11 bases between them. The CDR3 consists of 14 residues. Germline CDR1 SEHNR, CDR2 FQNEAQ (reference sequence). The CDR3 DNA follows: TGTGCCAGCAGCTTATCTGGAGGAAGCACTGAAGCTTTCTTT. Translated: CASSLSGGSTEAFF.

The chain employs TRBV29-1 and TRBJ2-3; maybe TRBD1 (6 bases). Germline CDR1 and CDR2: SQVTM and ANQGSEA. V was pared by 1 base and J by 4 bases, with 12 bases between. This CDR3 has 14 amino acids. This CDR3 is CSVEATGGPDTQYF. In DNA, the CDR3 is TGCAGCGTTGAAGCGACAGGAGGCCCAGATACGCAGTATTTT.

The chain combines TRBV2 with TRBJ2-7; the D is unclear. Per germline, CDR1 SNHLY and CDR2 FYNNEI. The CDR3 is 14 amino acids. V lost 0 bases and J 1 base, leaving 7 bases between the germline ends. DNA of the CDR3: TGTGCCAGCAGTGAAGCTACCCAGTCCTACGAGCAGTACTTC. Its protein product is CASSEATQSYEQYF.

The V call is TRBV10-3, the J call TRBJ1-1; 7 positions match TRBD1. CDR3 length equals 11 residues. V lost 10 bases, J lost 3 bases, and 2 bases stayed unmatched. CDR1 and CDR2 from the germline V gene are ENHRY and SYGVKD. This CDR3 is CATGTDTEAFF. In DNA, the CDR3 is TGTGCCACCGGGACAGACACTGAAGCTTTCTTT.

This rearrangement joins TRBV19 to TRBJ2-6; 9 bases line up with TRBD2. The V gene end was trimmed by 7 bases and the J gene end by 0 bases; junction bases not matched to a gene: 4. From germline, CDR1 is LNHDA and CDR2 SQIVND (reference sequence). The CDR3 has 16 residues. CDR3 coding DNA: TGTGCCAGTAAGCGGGGGGACCGCTCTGGGGCCAACGTCCTGACTTTC. Translating gives CASKRGDRSGANVLTF.

Only a few counts were recorded for this clone. The chain joins TRBV7-8 to TRBJ1-2; D unresolved. Germline values: CDR1 SGHVS, CDR2 FQNEAQ. The CDR3 sequence is 14 residues long. V lost 8 bases, J lost 0 bases, and 13 bases lay in between. Here the CDR3 reads CASERVSANYGYTF. The CDR3 DNA sequence: TGTGCCAGCGAGAGGGTGTCGGCTAACTATGGCTACACCTTC.

The V and J genes are TRBV11-3 and TRBJ2-7; the D gene is possibly TRBD2 (5 bases). The ends were cut back, 2 bases at V and 3 bases at J, with 11 bases in the middle. The CDR3 is 14 residues long. Germline CDR1 reads SGHNT; CDR2 reads YENEEA. The CDR3 coding sequence is TGTGCCAGCAGCTTATCCCGAGGGAACTACGAGCAGTACTTC. Protein sequence: CASSLSRGNYEQYF.

This CDR3 reads CASSFGGSRTDTQYF. CDR3 DNA sequence: TGCGCCAGCAGCTTCGGGGGGAGCCGCACAGATACGCAGTATTTT. The chain joins TRBV5-1 to TRBJ2-3; 7 bases are shared with TRBD2. V shed 2 bases, J shed 1 base, and the junction held 4 bases outside the gene matches. CDR1 is SGHRS, CDR2 YFSETQ, per germline. The CDR3 is made up of 15 amino acids. Full variable domain (rest looked up from reference TRBV5-1 and TRBJ2-3): KAGVTQTPRYLIKTRGQQVTLSCSPISGHRSVSWYQQTPGQGLQFLFEYFSETQRNKGNFPGRFSGRQFSNSRSEMNVSTLELGDSALYLCASSFGGSRTDTQYFGPGTRLTVL.

This clone was seen more than once but under ten times. The chain links TRBV18 to TRBJ2-7, with TRBD1 matching 9 bases. The germline V gene has CDR1 KGHSH and CDR2 LQKENI. The CDR3 is 16 residues long. After removal of 5 bases from V and 0 bases from J, the junction contained 8 bases not matched to a gene. The CDR3 region is CASSITGTGSSYEQYF. The CDR3 DNA sequence: TGTGCCAGCTCAATAACCGGGACAGGGAGCTCCTACGAGCAGTACTTC. The variable domain in full, with the rest retrieved from reference TRBV18 and TRBJ2-7, is NAGVMQNPRHLVRRRGQEARLRCSPMKGHSHVYWYRQLPEEGLKFMVYLQKENIIDESGMPKERFSAEFPKEGPSILRIQQVVRGDSAAYFCASSITGTGSSYEQYFGPGTRLTVT.

The chain is built from TRBV3-1 (or the pseudogene TRBV3-2) and TRBJ1-6; D is unresolved. The CDR3 is 15 amino acids. Trimming took off 0 bases at V and 9 bases at J, with 12 bases between the two ends. The germline gives CDR1 LGHDT, CDR2 YNNKEL (reference sequence). CDR3 sequence reads: CASSQEQNIVSPLHF. The CDR3 DNA reads as TGTGCCAGCAGCCAAGAACAGAACATAGTTTCACCCCTCCACTTT.

The CDR3 DNA reads TGTGCCAGCAGCCAAGAGGTACATACCCATAACTATGGCTACACCTTC. Its translation is CASSQEVHTHNYGYTF. V gene TRBV3-1 (or the pseudogene TRBV3-2) combines with J gene TRBJ1-2; D remains ambiguous. V lost 0 bases and J 1 base, leaving 12 bases between the germline ends. This CDR3 contains 16 residues. Germline CDR1 and CDR2: LGHDT and YNNKEL (reference sequence).

The chain links TRBV6-5 to TRBJ2-1; the match to TRBD1 covers 8 bases. This CDR3 is built from 15 residues. Germline V CDR1 and CDR2: MNHEY, SVGAGI. The V segment lost 7 bases and the J segment 7 bases; nucleotides outside the gene matches: 12. This CDR3 is CASKGRTGYGNEQFF. In nucleotides, the CDR3 is TGTGCCAGCAAGGGTCGGACAGGGTACGGGAATGAGCAGTTCTTC.

This clone was picked up many times. This chain links TRBV11-3 with TRBJ2-1, with 8 bases identical to TRBD2. The CDR3 is 16 residues long. Per germline, CDR1 SGHNT and CDR2 YENEEA. After removal of 5 bases from V and 3 bases from J, the junction contained 9 bases not matched to a gene. CDR3 amino acids: CASSPGSLAGYNEQFF. In nucleotides, the CDR3 is TGTGCCAGCAGCCCCGGCTCCCTAGCGGGCTACAATGAGCAGTTCTTC.